This T cell receptor beta chain was profiled in a study of blood T cell repertoires in COVID-19. This clone was observed once. Sequenced by immunoSEQ multiplex PCR; TCRdb stores in-frame clones only, minus some. The table shows about 280,000 clones, with 90% occurring only once. The germline CDR1 and CDR2 sequences are SNHLY and FYNNEI. V lost 4 bases, J lost 1 base, and 10 bases lay in between. The CDR3 spans 14 residues. The gene calls are TRBV2 and TRBJ1-1; D perhaps matches TRBD1 (5 bases). The source of this sequence is a woman between 18 and 30 years old with acute COVID-19. The sample was PBMCs or T cells enriched from blood (not recorded which). The DNA for the CDR3 is TGTGCCAGCAGTGCGGACATTCGGAACACTGAAGCTTTCTTT. Translation gives CASSADIRNTEAFF.